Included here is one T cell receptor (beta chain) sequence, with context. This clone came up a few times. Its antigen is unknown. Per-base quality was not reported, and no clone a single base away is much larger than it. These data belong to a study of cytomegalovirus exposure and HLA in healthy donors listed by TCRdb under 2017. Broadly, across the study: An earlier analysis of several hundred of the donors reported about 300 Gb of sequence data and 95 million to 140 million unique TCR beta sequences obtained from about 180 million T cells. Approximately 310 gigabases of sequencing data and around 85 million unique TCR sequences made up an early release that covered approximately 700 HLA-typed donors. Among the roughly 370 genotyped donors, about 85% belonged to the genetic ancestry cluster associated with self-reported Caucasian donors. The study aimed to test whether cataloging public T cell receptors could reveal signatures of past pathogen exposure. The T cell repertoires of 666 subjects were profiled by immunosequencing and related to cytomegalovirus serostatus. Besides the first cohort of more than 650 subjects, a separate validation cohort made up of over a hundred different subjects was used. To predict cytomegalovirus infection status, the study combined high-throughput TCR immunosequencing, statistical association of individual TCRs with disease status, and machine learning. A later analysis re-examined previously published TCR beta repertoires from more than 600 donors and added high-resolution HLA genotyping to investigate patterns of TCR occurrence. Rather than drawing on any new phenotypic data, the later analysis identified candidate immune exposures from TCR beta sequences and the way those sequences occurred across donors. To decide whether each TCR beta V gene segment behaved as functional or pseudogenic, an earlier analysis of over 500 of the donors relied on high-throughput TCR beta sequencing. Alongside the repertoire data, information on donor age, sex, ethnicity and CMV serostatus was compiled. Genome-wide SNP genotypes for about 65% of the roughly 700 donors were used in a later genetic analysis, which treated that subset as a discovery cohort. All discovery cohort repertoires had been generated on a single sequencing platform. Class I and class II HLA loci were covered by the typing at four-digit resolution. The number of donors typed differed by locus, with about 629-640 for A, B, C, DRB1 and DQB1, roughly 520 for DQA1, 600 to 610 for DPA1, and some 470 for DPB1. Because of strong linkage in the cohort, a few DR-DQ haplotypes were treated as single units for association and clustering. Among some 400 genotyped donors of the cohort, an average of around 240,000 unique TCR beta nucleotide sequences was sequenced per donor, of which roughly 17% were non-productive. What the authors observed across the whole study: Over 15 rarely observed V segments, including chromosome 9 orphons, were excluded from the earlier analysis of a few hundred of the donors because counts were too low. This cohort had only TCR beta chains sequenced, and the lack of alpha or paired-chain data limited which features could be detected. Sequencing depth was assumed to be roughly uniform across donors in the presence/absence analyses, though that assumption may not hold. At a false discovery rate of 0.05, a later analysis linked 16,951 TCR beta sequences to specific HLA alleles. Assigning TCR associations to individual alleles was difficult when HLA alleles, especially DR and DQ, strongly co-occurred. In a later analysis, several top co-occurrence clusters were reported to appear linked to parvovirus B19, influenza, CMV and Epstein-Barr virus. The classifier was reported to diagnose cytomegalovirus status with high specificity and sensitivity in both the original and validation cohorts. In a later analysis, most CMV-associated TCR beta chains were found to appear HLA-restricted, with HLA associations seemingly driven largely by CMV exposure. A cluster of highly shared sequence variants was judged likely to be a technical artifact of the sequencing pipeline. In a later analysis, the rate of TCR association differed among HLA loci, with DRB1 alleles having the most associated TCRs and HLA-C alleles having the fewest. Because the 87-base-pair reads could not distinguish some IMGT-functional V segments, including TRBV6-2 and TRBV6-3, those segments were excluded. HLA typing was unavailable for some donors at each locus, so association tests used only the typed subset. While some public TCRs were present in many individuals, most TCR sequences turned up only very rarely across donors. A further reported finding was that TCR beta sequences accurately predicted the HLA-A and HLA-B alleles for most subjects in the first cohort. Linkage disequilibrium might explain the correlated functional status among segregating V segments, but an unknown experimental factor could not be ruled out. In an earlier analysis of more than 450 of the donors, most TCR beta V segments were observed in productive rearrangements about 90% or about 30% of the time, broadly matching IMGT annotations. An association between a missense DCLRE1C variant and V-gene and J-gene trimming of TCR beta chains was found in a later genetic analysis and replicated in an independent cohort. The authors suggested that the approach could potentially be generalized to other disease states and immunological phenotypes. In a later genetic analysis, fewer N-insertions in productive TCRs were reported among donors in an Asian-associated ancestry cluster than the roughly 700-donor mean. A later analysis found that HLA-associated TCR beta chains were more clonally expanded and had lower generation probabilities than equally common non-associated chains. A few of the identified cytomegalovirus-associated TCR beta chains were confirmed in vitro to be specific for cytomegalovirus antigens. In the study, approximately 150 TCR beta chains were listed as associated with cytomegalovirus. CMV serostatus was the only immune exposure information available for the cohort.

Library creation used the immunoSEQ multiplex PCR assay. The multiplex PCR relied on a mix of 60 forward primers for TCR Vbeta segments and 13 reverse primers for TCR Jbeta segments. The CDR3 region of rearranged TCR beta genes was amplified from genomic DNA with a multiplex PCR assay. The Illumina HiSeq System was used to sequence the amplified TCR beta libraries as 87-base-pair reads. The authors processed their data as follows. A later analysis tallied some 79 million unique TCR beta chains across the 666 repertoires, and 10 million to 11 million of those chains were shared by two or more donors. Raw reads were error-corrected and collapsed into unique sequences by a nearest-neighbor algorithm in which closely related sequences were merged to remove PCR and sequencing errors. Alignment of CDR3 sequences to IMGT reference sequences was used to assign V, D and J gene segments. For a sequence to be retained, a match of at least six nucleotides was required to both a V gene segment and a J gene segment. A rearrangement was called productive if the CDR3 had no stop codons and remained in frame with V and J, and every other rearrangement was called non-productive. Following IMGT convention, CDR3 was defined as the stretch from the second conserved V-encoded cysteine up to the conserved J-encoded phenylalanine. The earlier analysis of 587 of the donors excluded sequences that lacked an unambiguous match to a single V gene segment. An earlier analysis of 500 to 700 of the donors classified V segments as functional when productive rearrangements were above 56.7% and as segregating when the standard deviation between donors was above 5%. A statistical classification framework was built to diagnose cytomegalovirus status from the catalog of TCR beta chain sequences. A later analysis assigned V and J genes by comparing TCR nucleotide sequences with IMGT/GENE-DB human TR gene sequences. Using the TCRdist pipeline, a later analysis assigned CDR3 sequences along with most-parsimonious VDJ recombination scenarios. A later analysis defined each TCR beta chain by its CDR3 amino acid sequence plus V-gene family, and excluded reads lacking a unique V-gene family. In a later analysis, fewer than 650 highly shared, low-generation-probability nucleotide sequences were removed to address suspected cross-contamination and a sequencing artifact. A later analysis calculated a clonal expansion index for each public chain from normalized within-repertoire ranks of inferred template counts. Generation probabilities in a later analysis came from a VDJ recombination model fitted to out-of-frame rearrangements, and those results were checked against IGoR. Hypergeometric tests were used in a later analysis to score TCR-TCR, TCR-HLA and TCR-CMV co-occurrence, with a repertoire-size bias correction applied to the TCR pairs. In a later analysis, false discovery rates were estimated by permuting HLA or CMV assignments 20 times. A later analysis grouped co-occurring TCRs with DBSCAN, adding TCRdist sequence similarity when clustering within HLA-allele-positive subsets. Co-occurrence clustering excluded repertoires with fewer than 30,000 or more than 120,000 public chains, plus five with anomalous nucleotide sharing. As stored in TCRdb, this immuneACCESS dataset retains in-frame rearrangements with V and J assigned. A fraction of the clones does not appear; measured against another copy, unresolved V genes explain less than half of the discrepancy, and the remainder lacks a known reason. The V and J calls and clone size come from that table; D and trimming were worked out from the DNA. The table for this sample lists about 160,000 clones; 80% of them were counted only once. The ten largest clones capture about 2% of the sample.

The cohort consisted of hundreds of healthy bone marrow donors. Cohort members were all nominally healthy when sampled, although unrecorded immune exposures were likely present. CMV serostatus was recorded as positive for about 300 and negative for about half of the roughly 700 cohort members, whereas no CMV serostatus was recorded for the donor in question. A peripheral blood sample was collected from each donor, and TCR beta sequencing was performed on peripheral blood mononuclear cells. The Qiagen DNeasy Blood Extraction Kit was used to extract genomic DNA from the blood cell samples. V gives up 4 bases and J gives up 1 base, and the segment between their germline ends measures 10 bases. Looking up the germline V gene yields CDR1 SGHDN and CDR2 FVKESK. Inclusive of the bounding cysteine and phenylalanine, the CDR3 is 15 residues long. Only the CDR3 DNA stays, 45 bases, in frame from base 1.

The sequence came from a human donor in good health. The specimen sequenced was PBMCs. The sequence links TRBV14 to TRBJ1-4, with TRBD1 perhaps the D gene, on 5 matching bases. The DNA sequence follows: TGTGCCAGCAGCCCTCTCCAGGGAACTAATGAAAAACTGTTTTTT. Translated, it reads CASSPLQGTNEKLFF. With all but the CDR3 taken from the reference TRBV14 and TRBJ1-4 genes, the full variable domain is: EAGVTQFPSHSVIEKGQTVTLRCDPISGHDNLYWYRRVMGKEIKFLLHFVKESKQDESGMPNNRFLAERTGGTYSTLKVQPAELEDSGVYFCASSPLQGTNEKLFFGSGTQLSVL.